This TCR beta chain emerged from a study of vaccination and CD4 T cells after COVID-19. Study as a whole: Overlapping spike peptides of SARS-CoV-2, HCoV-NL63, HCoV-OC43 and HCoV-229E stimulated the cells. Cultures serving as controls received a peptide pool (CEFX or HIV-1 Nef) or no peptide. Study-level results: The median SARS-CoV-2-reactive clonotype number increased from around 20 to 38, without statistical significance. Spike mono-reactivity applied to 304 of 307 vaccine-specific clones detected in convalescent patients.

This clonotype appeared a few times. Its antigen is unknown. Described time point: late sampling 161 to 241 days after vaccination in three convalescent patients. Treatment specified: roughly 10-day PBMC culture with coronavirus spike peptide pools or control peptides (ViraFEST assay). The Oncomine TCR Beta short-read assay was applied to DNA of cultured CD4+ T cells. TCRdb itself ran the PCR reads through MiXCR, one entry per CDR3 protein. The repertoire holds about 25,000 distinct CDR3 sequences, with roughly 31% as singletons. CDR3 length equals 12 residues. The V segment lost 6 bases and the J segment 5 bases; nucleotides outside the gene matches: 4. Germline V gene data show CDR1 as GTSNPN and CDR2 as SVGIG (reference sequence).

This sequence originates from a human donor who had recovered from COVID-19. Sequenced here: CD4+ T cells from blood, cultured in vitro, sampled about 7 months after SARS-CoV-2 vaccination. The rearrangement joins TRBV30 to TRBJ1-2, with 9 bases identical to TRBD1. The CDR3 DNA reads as TGTGCCTGCGGGGACAGGGTTTATGGCTACACCTTC. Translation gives CACGDRVYGYTF.